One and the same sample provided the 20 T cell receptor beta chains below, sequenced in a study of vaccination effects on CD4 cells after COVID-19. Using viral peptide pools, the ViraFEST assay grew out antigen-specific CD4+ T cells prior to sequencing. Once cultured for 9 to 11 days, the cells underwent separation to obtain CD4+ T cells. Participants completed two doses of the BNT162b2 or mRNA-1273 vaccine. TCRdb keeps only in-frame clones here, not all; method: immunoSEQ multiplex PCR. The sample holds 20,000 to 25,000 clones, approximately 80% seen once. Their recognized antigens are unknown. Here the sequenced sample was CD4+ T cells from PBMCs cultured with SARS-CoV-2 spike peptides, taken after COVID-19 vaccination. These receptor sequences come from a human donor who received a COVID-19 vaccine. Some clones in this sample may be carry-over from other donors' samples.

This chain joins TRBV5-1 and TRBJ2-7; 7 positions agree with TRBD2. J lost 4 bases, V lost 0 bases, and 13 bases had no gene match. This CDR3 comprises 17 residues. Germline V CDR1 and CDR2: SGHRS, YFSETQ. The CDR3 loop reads CASSLVPGGGDVYEQYV. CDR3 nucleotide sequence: TGCGCCAGCAGCTTGGTTCCTGGCGGGGGAGATGTGTACGAGCAGTACGTC.

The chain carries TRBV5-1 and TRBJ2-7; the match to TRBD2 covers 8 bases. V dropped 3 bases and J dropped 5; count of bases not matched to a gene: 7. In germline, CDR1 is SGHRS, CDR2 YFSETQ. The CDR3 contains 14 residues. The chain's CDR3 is CASSSGGTTNEQYV. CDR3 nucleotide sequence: TGCGCCAGCAGCTCGGGGGGGACTACTAACGAGCAGTACGTC.

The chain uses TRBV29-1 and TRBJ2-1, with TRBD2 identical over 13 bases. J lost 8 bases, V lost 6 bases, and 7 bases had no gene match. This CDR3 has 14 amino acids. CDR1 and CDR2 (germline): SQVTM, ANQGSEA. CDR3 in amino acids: CSVATSGGSHEQFF. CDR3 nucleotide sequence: TGCAGCGTCGCGACTAGCGGGGGGTCGCATGAGCAGTTCTTC.

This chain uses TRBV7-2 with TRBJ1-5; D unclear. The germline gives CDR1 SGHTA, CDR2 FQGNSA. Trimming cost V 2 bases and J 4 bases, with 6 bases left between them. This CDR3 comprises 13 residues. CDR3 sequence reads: CASSLSGNQPQHF. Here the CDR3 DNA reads TGTGCCAGCAGCTTAAGCGGGAATCAGCCCCAGCATTTT. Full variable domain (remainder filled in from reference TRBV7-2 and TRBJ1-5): GAGVSQSPSNKVTEKGKDVELRCDPISGHTALYWYRQSLGQGLEFLIYFQGNSAPDKSGLPSDRFSAERTGGSVSTLTIQRTQQEDSAVYLCASSLSGNQPQHFGDGTRLSIL.

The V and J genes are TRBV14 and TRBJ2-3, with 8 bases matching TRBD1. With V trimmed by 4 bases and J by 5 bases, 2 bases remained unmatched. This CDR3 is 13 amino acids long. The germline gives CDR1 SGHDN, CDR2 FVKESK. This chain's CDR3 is CASSLDRGDTQYF. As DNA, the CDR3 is TGTGCCAGCAGCCTTGACAGGGGAGATACGCAGTATTTT.

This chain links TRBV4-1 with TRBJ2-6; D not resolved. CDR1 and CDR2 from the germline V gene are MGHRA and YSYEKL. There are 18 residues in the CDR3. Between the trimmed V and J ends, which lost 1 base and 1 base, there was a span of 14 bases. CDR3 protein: CASSQAGYRTSGANVLTF. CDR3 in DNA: TGCGCCAGCAGCCAAGCTGGATACCGAACTTCTGGGGCCAACGTCCTGACTTTC.

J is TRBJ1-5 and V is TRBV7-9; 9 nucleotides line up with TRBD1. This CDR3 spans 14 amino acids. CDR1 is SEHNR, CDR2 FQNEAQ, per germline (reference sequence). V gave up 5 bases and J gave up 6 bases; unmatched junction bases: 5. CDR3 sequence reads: CASSPGTGPQPQHF. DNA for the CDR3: TGTGCCAGCAGCCCCGGGACAGGGCCTCAGCCCCAGCATTTT.

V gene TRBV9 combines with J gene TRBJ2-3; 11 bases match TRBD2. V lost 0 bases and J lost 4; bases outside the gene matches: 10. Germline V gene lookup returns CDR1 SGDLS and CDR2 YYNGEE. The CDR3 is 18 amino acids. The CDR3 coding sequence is TGTGCCAGCAGCGTAGAAGTTAGCGGGGGGGCCAGGGCAGATACGCAGTATTTT. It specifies CASSVEVSGGARADTQYF.

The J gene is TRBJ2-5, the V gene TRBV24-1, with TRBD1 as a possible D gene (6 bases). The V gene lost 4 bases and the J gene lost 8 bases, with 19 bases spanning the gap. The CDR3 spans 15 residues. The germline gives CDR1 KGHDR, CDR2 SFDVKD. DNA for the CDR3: TGTGCCACCAGTGAACAATCCGGCCCCAGGGGTACCCAGTACTTC. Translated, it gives CATSEQSGPRGTQYF.

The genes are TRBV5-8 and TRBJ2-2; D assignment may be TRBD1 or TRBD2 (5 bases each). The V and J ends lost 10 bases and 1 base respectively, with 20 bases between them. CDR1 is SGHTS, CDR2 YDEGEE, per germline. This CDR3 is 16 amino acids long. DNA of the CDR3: TGTGCCCGCATGGCCGGGGCCATGCGGAACACCGGGGAGCTGTTTTTT. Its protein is CARMAGAMRNTGELFF.

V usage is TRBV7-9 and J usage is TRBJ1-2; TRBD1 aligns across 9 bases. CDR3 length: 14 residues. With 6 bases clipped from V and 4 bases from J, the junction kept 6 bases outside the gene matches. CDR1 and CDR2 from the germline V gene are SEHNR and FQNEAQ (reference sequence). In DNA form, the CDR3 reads TGTGCCAGCAGACAGGAGGGACAGGGCTATGGCTACACCTTC. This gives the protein CASRQEGQGYGYTF.

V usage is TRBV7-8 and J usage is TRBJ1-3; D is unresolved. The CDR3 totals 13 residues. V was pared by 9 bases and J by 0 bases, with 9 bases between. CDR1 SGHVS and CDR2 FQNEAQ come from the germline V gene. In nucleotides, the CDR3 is TGTGCCAGTACAGAGTTCTCTGGAAACACCATATATTTT. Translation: CASTEFSGNTIYF.

The CDR3 sequence: CASSWGQYSYEQYV. The CDR3 DNA sequence: TGTGCCAGCAGCTGGGGACAGTATTCCTACGAGCAGTACGTC. The chain carries TRBV5-6 and TRBJ2-7; TRBD1 matches at 7 bases. This CDR3 comprises 14 residues. Trimming cost V 3 bases and J 1 base; bases outside gene matches: 4. The germline V gene has CDR1 SGHDT and CDR2 YYEEEE.

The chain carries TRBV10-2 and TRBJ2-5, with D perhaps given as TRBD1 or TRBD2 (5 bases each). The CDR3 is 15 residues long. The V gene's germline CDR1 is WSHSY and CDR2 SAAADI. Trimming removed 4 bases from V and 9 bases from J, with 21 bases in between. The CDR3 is CASSGGGGISASQYF. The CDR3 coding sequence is TGCGCCAGCAGTGGTGGGGGTGGCATCTCGGCGTCCCAGTACTTC.

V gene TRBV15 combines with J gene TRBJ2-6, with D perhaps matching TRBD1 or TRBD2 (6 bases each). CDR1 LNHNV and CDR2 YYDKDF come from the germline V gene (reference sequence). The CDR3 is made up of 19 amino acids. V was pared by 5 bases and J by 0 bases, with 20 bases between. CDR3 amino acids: CATSGGGGRSFSGANVLTF. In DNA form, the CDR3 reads TGTGCCACCAGCGGAGGAGGGGGACGGAGCTTCTCTGGGGCCAACGTCCTGACTTTC.

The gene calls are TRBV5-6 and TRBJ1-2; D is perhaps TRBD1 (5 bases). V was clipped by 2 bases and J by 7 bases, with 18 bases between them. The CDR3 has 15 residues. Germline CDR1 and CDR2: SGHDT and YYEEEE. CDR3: CASSFPGAGFTGYTF. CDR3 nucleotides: TGTGCCAGCAGCTTCCCCGGGGCAGGGTTTACTGGCTACACCTTC.

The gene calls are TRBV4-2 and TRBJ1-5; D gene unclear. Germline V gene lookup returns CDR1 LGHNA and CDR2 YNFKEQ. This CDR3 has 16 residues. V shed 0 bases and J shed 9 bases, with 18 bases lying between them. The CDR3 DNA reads TGTGCCAGCAGCCAAGATCAAGGAGGGCTGGCACGGCCCCAGCATTTT. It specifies CASSQDQGGLARPQHF.

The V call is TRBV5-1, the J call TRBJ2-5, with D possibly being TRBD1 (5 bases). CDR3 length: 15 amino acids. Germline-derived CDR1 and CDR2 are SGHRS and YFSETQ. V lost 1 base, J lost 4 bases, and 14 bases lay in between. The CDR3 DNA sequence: TGCGCCAGCAGCTTGCAGTCAGGGCTTAGAGAGACCCAGTACTTC. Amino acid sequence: CASSLQSGLRETQYF. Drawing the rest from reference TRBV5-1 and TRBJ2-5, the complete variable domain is KAGVTQTPRYLIKTRGQQVTLSCSPISGHRSVSWYQQTPGQGLQFLFEYFSETQRNKGNFPGRFSGRQFSNSRSEMNVSTLELGDSALYLCASSLQSGLRETQYFGPGTRLLVL.

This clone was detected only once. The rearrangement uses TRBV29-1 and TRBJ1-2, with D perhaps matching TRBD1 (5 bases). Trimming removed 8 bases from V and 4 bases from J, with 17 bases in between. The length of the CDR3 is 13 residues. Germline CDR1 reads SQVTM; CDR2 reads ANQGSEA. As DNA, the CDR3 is TGCAGCTCCAACGGGCAGGGAGGCTATGGCTACACCTTC. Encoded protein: CSSNGQGGYGYTF.

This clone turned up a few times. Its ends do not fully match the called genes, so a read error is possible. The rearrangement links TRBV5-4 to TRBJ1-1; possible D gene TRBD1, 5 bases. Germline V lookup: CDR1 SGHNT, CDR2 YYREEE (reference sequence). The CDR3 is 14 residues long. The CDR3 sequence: CASSPAGVKTEAFF. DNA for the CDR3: TGTGCCAGCAGCCCGGCGGGGGTGAAAACTGAAGCTTTCTTT.